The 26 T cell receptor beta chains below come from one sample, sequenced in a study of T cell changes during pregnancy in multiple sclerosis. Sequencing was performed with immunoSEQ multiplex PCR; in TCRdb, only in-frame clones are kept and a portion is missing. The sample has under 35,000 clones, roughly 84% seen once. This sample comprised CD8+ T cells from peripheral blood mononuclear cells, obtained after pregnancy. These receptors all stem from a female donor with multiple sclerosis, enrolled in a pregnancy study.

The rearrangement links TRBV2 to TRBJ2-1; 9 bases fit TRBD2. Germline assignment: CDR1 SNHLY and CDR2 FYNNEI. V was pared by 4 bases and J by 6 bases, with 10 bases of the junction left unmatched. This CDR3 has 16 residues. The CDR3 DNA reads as TGTGCCAGCAGTGGAATTCGCGGGGGGGCCTTCAATGAGCAGTTCTTC. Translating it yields CASSGIRGGAFNEQFF.

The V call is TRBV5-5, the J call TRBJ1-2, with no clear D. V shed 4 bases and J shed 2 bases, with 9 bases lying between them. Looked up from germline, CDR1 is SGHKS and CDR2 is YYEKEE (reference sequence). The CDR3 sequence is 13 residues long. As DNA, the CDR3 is TGTGCCAGCAGCCCATGGCAGAACTATGGCTACACCTTC. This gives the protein CASSPWQNYGYTF.

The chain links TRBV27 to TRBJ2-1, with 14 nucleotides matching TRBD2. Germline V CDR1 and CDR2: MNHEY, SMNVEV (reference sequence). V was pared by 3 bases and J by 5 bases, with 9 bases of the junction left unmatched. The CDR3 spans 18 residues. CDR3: CASSFIPSGLAGDNEQFF. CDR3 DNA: TGTGCCAGCAGTTTCATTCCCTCGGGACTAGCGGGGGACAATGAGCAGTTCTTC.

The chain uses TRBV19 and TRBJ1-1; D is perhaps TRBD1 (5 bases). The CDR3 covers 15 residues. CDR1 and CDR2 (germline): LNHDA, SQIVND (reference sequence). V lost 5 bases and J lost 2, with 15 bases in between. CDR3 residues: CASSEIRDFNTEAFF. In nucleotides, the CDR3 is TGTGCCAGTAGTGAAATCCGGGACTTCAACACTGAAGCTTTCTTT.

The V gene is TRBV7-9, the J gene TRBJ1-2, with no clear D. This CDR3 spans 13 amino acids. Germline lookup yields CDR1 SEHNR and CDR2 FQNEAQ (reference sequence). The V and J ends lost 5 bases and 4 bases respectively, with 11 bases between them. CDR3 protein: CASSQVRIYGYTF. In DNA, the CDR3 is TGTGCCAGCAGCCAGGTCCGAATCTATGGCTACACCTTC.

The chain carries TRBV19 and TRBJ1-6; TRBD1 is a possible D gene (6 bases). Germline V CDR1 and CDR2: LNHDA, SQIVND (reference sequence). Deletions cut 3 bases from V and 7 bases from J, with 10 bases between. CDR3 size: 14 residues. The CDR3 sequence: CASSIGDINSPLHF. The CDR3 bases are TGTGCCAGTAGTATCGGGGACATCAATTCACCCCTCCACTTT.

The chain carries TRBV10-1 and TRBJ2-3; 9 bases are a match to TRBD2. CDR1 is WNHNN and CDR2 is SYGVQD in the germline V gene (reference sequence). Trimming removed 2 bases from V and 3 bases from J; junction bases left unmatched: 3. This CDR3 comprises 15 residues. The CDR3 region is CASSESLAGTDTQYF. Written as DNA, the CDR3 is TGCGCCAGCAGTGAGAGTCTAGCGGGGACAGATACGCAGTATTTT.

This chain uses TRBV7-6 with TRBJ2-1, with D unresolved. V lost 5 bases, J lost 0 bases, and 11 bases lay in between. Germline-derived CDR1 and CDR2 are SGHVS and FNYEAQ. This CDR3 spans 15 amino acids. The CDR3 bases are TGTGCCAGCAGCCCCCAATATAGCTCCTACAATGAGCAGTTCTTC. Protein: CASSPQYSSYNEQFF.

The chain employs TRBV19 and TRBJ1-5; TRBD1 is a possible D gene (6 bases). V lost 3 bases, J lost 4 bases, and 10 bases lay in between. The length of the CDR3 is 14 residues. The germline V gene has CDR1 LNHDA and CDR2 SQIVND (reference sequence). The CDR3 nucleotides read TGTGCCAGTAGTATTCGGGACACTAATCAGCCCCAGCATTTT. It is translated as CASSIRDTNQPQHF.

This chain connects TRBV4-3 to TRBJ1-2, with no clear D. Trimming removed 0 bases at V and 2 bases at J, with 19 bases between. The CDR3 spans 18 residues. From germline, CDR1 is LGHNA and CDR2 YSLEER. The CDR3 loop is CASSQEVGRLTINYGYTF. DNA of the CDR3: TGCGCCAGCAGCCAAGAGGTCGGCAGGTTAACCATCAACTATGGCTACACCTTC.

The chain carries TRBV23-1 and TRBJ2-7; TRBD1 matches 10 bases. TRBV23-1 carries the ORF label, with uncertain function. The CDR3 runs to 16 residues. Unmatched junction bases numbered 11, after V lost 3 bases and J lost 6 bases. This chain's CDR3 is CASSHSGQGLIFEQYF. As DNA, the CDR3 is TGCGCCAGCAGTCACTCGGGACAGGGGCTCATTTTCGAGCAGTACTTC.

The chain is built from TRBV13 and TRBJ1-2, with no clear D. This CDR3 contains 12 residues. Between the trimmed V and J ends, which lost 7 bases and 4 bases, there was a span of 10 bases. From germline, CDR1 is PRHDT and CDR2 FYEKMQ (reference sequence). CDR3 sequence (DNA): TGTGCCAGCAACCGGGGAGTCTATGGCTACACCTTC. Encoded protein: CASNRGVYGYTF.

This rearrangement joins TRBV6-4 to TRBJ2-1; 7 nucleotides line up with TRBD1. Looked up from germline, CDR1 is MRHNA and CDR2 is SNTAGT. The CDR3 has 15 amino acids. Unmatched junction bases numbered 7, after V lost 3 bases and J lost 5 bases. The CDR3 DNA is TGTGCCAGCAGTGAAGAGGGGGCAAATCACAATGAGCAGTTCTTC. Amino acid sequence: CASSEEGANHNEQFF.

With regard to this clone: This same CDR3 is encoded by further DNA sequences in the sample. CDR3 in DNA: TGTGCCAGCAGCCACACCGGGAGAACCGGGGAGCTGTTTTTT. Translated: CASSHTGRTGELFF. The J gene is TRBJ2-2, the V gene TRBV7-3; D possibly corresponds to TRBD2 (6 bases). This CDR3 has 14 residues. With 5 bases removed from V and 5 bases from J, the gap between germline ends came to 12 bases. The germline CDR1 and CDR2 sequences are SGHTA and FQGTGA.

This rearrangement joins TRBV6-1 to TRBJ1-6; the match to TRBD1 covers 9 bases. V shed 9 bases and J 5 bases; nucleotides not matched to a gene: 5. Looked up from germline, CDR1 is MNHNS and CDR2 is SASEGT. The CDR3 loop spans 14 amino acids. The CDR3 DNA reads TGTGCCAGTAGGGACAGGGTCCATAATTCACCCCTCCACTTT. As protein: CASRDRVHNSPLHF.

CDR3 in DNA: TGTGCCAGCAGCTCCCACAGGTCCCTAGACGAGCAGTACTTC. This sequence encodes CASSSHRSLDEQYF. This chain joins TRBV13 and TRBJ2-7; maybe TRBD1 (5 bases). The germline V and J ends were trimmed by 4 bases and 5 bases, with 15 bases remaining between them. The CDR3 is 14 amino acids. Germline V CDR1 and CDR2: PRHDT, FYEKMQ (reference sequence). Full variable domain (outside the CDR3, taken from reference TRBV13 and TRBJ2-7): AAGVIQSPRHLIKEKRETATLKCYPIPRHDTVYWYQQGPGQDPQFLISFYEKMQSDKGSIPDRFSAQQFSDYHSELNMSSLELGDSALYFCASSSHRSLDEQYFGPGTRLTVT.

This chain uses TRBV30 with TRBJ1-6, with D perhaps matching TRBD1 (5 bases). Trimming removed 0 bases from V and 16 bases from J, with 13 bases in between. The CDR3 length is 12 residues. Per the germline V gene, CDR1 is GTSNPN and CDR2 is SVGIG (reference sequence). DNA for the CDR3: TGTGCCTGGAGTGTGGGTGAGACAGAGCTCCACTTT. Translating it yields CAWSVGETELHF.

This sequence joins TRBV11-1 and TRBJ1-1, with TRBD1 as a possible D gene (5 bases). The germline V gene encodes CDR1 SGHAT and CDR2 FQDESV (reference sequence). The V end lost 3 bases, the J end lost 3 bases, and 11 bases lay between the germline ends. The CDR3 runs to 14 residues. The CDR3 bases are TGTGCCAGCAGCTTGAGGGGACTCCACACTGAAGCTTTCTTT. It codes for CASSLRGLHTEAFF.

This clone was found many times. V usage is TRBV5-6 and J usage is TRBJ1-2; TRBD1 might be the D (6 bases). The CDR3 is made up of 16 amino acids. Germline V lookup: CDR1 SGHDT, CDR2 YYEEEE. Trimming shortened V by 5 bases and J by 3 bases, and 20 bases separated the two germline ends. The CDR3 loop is CASRRTEHVDYYGYTF. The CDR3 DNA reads TGTGCCAGCAGAAGGACAGAGCACGTAGACTACTATGGCTACACCTTC.

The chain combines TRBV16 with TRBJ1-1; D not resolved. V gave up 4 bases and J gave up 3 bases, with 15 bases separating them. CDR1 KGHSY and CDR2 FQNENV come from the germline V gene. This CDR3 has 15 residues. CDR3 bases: TGTGCCAGCAGCCCCAAGGTCGGGGAATACACTGAAGCTTTCTTT. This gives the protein CASSPKVGEYTEAFF. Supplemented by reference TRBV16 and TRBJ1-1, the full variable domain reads GEEVAQTPKHLVRGEGQKAKLYCAPIKGHSYVFWYQQVLKNEFKFLISFQNENVFDETGMPKERFSAKCLPNSPCSLEIQATKLEDSAVYFCASSPKVGEYTEAFFGQGTRLTVV.

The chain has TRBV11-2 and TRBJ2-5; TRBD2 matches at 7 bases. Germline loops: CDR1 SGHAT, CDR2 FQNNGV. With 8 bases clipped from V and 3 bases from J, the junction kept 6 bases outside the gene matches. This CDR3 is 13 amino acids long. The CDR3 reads CASVRGGEETQYF. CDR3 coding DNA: TGTGCCAGCGTCCGGGGAGGGGAAGAGACCCAGTACTTC.

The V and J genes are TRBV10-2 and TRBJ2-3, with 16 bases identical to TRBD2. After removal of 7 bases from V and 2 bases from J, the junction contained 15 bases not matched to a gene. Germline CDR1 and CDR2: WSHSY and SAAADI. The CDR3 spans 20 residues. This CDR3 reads CASIDPGTSGGGRITDTQYF. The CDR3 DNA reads TGCGCCAGCATCGACCCCGGGACTAGCGGGGGGGGAAGAATCACAGATACGCAGTATTTT.

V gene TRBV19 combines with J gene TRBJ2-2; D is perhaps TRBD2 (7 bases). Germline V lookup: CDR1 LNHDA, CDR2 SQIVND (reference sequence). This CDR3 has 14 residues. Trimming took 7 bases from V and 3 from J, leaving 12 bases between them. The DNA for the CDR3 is TGTGCCAGTAAGGGGGGGGCGTACACCGGGGAGCTGTTTTTT. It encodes CASKGGAYTGELFF. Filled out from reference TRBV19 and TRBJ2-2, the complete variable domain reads DGGITQSPKYLFRKEGQNVTLSCEQNLNHDAMYWYRQDPGQGLRLIYYSQIVNDFQKGDIAEGYSVSREKKESFPLTVTSAQKNPTAFYLCASKGGAYTGELFFGEGSRLTVL.

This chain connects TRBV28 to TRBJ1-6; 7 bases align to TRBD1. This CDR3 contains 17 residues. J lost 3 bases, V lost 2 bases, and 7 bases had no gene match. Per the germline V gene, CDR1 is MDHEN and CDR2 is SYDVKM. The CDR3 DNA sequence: TGTGCCAGCAGTTTAATAGAACAGGGGTTCTATAATTCACCCCTCCACTTT. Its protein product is CASSLIEQGFYNSPLHF.

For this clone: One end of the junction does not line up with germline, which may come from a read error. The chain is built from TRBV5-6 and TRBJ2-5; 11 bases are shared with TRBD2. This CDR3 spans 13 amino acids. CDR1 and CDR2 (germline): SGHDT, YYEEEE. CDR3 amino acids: CASSFSLAGGKDF. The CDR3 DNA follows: TGTGCCAGCAGCTTTAGCCTAGCGGGGGGCAAAGACTTC.

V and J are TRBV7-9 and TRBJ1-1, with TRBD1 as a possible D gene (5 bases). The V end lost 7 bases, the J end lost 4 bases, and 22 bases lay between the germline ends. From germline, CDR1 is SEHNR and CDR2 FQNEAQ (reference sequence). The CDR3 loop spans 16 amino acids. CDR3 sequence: CASTPPHGGTITEAFF. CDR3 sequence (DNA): TGTGCCAGCACCCCCCCCCATGGCGGGACGATCACTGAAGCTTTCTTT.